The text below deals with one T cell receptor (beta chain). The data originate from a study of T cells after yellow fever vaccination. TCRdb re-called the 5' RACE reads with MiXCR, one entry per CDR3 protein. The repertoire holds about 360,000 distinct CDR3 sequences, with roughly 6.1% as singletons. The germline V gene encodes CDR1 DFQATT and CDR2 SNEGSKA (reference sequence). The CDR3 consists of 13 residues. V shed 1 base and J shed 3 bases, with 7 bases lying between them. The clonotype originates from a young man who received the YFV17D yellow fever vaccine. V and J are TRBV20-1 and TRBJ1-5; D gene uncertain. Sequenced here: PBMCs, sampled 5 days after the yellow fever booster vaccination. CDR3 nucleotide sequence: TGCAGTGCTAGAGGACGGACCAATCAGCCCCAGCATTTT. It codes for CSARGRTNQPQHF.